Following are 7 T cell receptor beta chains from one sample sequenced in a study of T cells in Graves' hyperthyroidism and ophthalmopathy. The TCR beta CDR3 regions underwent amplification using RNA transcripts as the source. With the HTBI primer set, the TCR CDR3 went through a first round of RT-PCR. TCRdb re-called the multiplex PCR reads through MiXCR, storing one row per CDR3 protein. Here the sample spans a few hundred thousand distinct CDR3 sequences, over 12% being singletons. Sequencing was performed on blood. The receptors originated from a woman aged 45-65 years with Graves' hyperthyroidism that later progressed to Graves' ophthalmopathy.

The CDR3 region has the DNA TGTGCCAGCAGCTTTATTGTACTACAAAACACCGGGGAGCTGTTTTTT. This encodes CASSFIVLQNTGELFF. The rearrangement links TRBV5-6 to TRBJ2-2; D gene unclear. V lost 2 bases, J lost 2 bases, and 13 bases lay in between. Looked up from germline, CDR1 is SGHDT and CDR2 is YYEEEE. The CDR3 contains 16 residues.

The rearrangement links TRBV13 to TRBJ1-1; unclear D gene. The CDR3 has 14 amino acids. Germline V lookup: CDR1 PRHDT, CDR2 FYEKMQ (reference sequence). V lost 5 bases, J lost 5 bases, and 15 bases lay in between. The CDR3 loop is CASSHAGIGTEAFF. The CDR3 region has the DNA TGTGCCAGCAGCCATGCGGGGATCGGGACTGAAGCTTTCTTT.

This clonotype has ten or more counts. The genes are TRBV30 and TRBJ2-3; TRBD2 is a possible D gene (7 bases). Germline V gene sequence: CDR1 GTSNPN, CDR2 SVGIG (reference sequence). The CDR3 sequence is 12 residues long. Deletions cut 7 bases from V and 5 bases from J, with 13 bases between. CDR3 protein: CAFVGGRDTQYF. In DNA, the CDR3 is TGTGCCTTTGTGGGGGGGCGAGATACGCAGTATTTT.

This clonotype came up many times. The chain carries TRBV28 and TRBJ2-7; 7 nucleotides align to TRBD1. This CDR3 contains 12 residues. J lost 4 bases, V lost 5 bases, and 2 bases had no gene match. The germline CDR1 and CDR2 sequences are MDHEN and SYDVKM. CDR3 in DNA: TGTGCCAGCAGTGCACAGGGGTACGAGCAGTACTTC. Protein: CASSAQGYEQYF.

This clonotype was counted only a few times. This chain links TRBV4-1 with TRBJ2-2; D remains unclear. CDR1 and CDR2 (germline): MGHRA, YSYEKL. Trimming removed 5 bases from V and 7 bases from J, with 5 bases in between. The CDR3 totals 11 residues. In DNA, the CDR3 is TGCGCCAGCAGCAAGGACGGGGAGCTGTTTTTT. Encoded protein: CASSKDGELFF.

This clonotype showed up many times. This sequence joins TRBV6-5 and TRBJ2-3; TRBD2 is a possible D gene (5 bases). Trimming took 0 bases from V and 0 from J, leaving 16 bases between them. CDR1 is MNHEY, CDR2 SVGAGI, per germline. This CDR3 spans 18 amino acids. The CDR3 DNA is TGTGCCAGCAGTTACTCGAGCTGGTTAGAGCGGAGCACAGATACGCAGTATTTT. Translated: CASSYSSWLERSTDTQYF.

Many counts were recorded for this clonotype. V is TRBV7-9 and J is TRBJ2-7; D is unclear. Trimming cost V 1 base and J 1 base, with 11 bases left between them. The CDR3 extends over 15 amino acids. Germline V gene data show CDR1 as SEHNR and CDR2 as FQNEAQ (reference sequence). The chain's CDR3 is CASSLDGQISYEQYF. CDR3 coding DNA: TGTGCCAGCAGCTTAGATGGGCAGATTTCCTACGAGCAGTACTTC.